A single sample gave rise to the 26 T cell receptor beta chains below, sequenced in a study of brain T cells in children with intractable seizures. TCRdb keeps only in-frame clones here, not all; method: immunoSEQ multiplex PCR. Of about 8,000 clones in the sample, 73% were seen once. Sequencing was limited to surgery cases with top T cell transcript signatures in brain tissue. The input for sequencing was resected brain tissue, taken at surgery. These receptors were obtained from a boy younger than two with tuberous sclerosis and intractable seizures.

This clone was detected a few times. The chain recombines TRBV5-4 with TRBJ1-1; perhaps TRBD1 as D (5 bases). Per germline, CDR1 SGHNT and CDR2 YYREEE (reference sequence). V lost 3 bases and J 7 bases, leaving 19 bases between the germline ends. The CDR3 covers 15 residues. CDR3 sequence: CASSSFALPGGEAFF. The CDR3 DNA follows: TGTGCCAGCAGCTCTTTCGCCCTCCCCGGGGGTGAAGCTTTCTTT. Full variable domain (missing parts from reference TRBV5-4 and TRBJ1-1): ETGVTQSPTHLIKTRGQQVTLRCSSQSGHNTVSWYQQALGQGPQFIFQYYREEENGRGNFPPRFSGLQFPNYSSELNVNALELDDSALYLCASSSFALPGGEAFFGQGTRLTVV.

This clone was detected only a few times. The chain is built from TRBV6-2 or TRBV6-3 and TRBJ1-2, with TRBD1 matching 7 bases. Germline V gene data show CDR1 as MNHEY and CDR2 as SVGEGT. V shed 4 bases, J shed 1 base, and the junction held 3 bases outside the gene matches. The CDR3 runs 14 residues. CDR3 region: CASSLDRLNYGYTF. The CDR3 coding sequence is TGTGCCAGCAGTTTGGACAGGCTTAACTATGGCTACACCTTC.

V is TRBV19 and J is TRBJ2-3; TRBD2 matches 14 bases. The junction had 14 bases not matched to a gene; V was cut back by 2 bases and J by 7 bases. The CDR3 runs 19 residues. Germline V CDR1 and CDR2: LNHDA, SQIVND (reference sequence). The CDR3 DNA follows: TGTGCCAGTAGTATATCCTCCCCGGGACTAGCGGGAGAGCGGAATACGCAGTATTTT. Translating gives CASSISSPGLAGERNTQYF.

The chain combines TRBV7-3 with TRBJ2-7; D possibly corresponds to TRBD2 (6 bases). Per germline, CDR1 SGHTA and CDR2 FQGTGA. The CDR3 runs 15 residues. Between the trimmed V and J ends, which lost 5 bases and 4 bases, there was a span of 18 bases. The DNA for the CDR3 is TGTGCCAGCAGCCCTATGGGGGGACCCCTATACGAGCAGTACTTC. It encodes CASSPMGGPLYEQYF.

J is TRBJ2-3 and V is TRBV3-1 (or the pseudogene TRBV3-2); 9 nucleotides line up with TRBD2. Germline-derived CDR1 and CDR2 are LGHDT and YNNKEL (reference sequence). The CDR3 consists of 18 residues. The V segment lost 1 base and the J segment 4 bases; nucleotides outside the gene matches: 12. This CDR3 reads CASSQGLRRGGRADTQYF. Here the CDR3 DNA reads TGTGCCAGCAGCCAAGGATTAAGGCGGGGGGGCCGGGCAGATACGCAGTATTTT.

The J gene is TRBJ1-2, the V gene TRBV6-6, with D unclear. The CDR3 is made up of 11 amino acids. The V and J ends lost 6 bases and 6 bases respectively, with 8 bases between them. The germline gives CDR1 MNHNY, CDR2 SVGAGI (reference sequence). The CDR3: CASRNSDGYTF. CDR3 DNA: TGTGCCAGCAGGAACAGTGATGGCTACACCTTC.

This clone was recorded only once. This chain uses TRBV2 with TRBJ1-2; 8 positions match TRBD1. This CDR3 is 12 amino acids long. Germline-derived CDR1 and CDR2 are SNHLY and FYNNEI. Trimming removed 11 bases from V and 5 bases from J; junction bases left unmatched: 7. The CDR3 is CAGQGARYGYTF. The CDR3 nucleotides read TGTGCCGGGCAGGGGGCGCGGTATGGCTACACCTTC. Drawing the rest from reference TRBV2 and TRBJ1-2, the complete variable domain is EPEVTQTPSHQVTQMGQEVILRCVPISNHLYFYWYRQILGQKVEFLVSFYNNEISEKSEIFDDQFSVERPDGSNFTLKIRSTKLEDSAMYFCAGQGARYGYTFGSGTRLTVV.

The CDR3 DNA is TGTGCCAGCAGCTTAGCGCACGGAGCTGGAAACACCATATATTTT. Its translation is CASSLAHGAGNTIYF. The V call is TRBV11-3, the J call TRBJ1-3, with D hard to call. In germline, CDR1 is SGHNT, CDR2 YENEEA. This CDR3 spans 15 amino acids. Trimming pared 1 base from V and 2 bases from J, leaving 9 bases between.

V usage is TRBV6-7 and J usage is TRBJ2-7; D may be TRBD2 (6 bases). TRBV6-7 is designated an ORF whose function remains uncertain. V lost 5 bases to trimming and J lost 2 bases, with 10 bases between them. There are 13 residues in the CDR3. The CDR3 loop is CASSQGEAYEQYF. The CDR3, as DNA: TGTGCCAGCAGTCAAGGGGAGGCCTACGAGCAGTACTTC.

The V gene is TRBV6-5, the J gene TRBJ2-1, with D maybe TRBD2 (6 bases). With 7 bases removed from V and 4 bases from J, the gap between germline ends came to 17 bases. The CDR3 consists of 15 residues. The germline CDR1 and CDR2 sequences are MNHEY and SVGAGI. Here the CDR3 DNA reads TGTGCCAGCACCTACTCGCCGGGACTTTACAATGAGCAGTTCTTC. This sequence encodes CASTYSPGLYNEQFF.

V gene TRBV5-5 combines with J gene TRBJ2-3; D ambiguous. The germline V gene has CDR1 SGHKS and CDR2 YYEKEE (reference sequence). The CDR3 length is 13 residues. Trimming cost V 5 bases and J 6 bases, with 13 bases left between them. CDR3 sequence: CASSSLGRDTQYF. In DNA form, the CDR3 reads TGTGCCAGCAGTAGTTTGGGTCGGGATACGCAGTATTTT. The full variable domain, completed using reference TRBV5-5 and TRBJ2-3, is DAGVTQSPTHLIKTRGQQVTLRCSPISGHKSVSWYQQVLGQGPQFIFQYYEKEERGRGNFPDRFSARQFPNYSSELNVNALLLGDSALYLCASSSLGRDTQYFGPGTRLTVL.

The chain carries TRBV9 and TRBJ2-2; no firm D call. With 3 bases removed from V and 8 bases from J, the gap between germline ends came to 11 bases. Looked up from germline, CDR1 is SGDLS and CDR2 is YYNGEE. This CDR3 spans 13 amino acids. The CDR3, as DNA: TGTGCCAGCAGCGATCAAACGGCAGGGGAGCTGTTTTTT. It codes for CASSDQTAGELFF.

The gene calls are TRBV7-2 and TRBJ1-1; weak D call: TRBD1 (5 bases). The V and J ends lost 5 bases and 4 bases respectively, with 20 bases between them. The CDR3 is 16 residues long. Germline CDR1 and CDR2: SGHTA and FQGNSA. For the CDR3, the DNA is TGTGCCAGCAGCCCCCTTGTCGGGGCCGAGGGCACTGAAGCTTTCTTT. Translation gives CASSPLVGAEGTEAFF.

The chain couples TRBV1 to TRBJ2-3. TRBV1 is flagged as a pseudogene. The CDR3 loop spans 16 amino acids. The CDR3 region has the DNA TGCACCAGCAGCACCCACCCCCGGGACGGCACAGATACGCAGTATTTT. Translated: CTSSTHPRDGTDTQYF.

This clone was observed a few times. CDR3 sequence reads: CASSLFASGPQRSYNSPLHF. Here the CDR3 DNA reads TGTGCCAGCAGCTTATTCGCGTCCGGGCCCCAGAGGTCCTATAATTCACCCCTCCACTTT. The V gene is TRBV7-8, the J gene TRBJ1-6; no clear D. Germline-derived CDR1 and CDR2 are SGHVS and FQNEAQ. This CDR3 has 20 residues. V dropped 2 bases and J dropped 1 base, with 21 bases sitting between them.

The rearrangement joins TRBV19 to TRBJ1-1; no definite D call. Germline CDR1 reads LNHDA; CDR2 reads SQIVND (reference sequence). The CDR3 extends over 13 amino acids. V dropped 3 bases and J dropped 11 bases, with 16 bases sitting between them. This CDR3 reads CASSIVAGMLAFF. The CDR3 bases are TGTGCCAGTAGTATCGTGGCCGGGATGCTTGCTTTCTTT.

The V gene is TRBV7-3, the J gene TRBJ1-1; no reliable D call. V was cut by 3 bases and J by 7 bases, with 12 bases left in between. Looked up from germline, CDR1 is SGHTA and CDR2 is FQGTGA. This CDR3 contains 13 residues. CDR3 residues: CASSFGPRGEAFF. CDR3 coding DNA: TGTGCCAGCAGCTTCGGGCCCCGAGGTGAAGCTTTCTTT. The full variable domain, rest sourced from reference TRBV7-3 and TRBJ1-1, is GAGVSQTPSNKVTEKGKYVELRCDPISGHTALYWYRQSLGQGPEFLIYFQGTGAADDSGLPNDRFFAVRPEGSVSTLKIQRTERGDSAVYLCASSFGPRGEAFFGQGTRLTVV.

This rearrangement joins TRBV13 to TRBJ1-2; D is uncertain. Germline CDR1 PRHDT, CDR2 FYEKMQ (reference sequence). Trimming took 0 bases from V and 0 from J, leaving 8 bases between them. The CDR3 is 15 residues long. CDR3 loop: CASSLGHKANYGYTF. DNA of the CDR3: TGTGCCAGCAGCTTAGGACATAAAGCTAACTATGGCTACACCTTC.

Here the CDR3 DNA reads TGTGCCAGCGGAGAGGAAAAGCGGAATAGTGGCAATGAGCAGTTCTTC. Residues: CASGEEKRNSGNEQFF. The chain is built from TRBV2 and TRBJ2-1; tentative D call: TRBD2 (5 bases). CDR3 length: 16 residues. The germline V gene has CDR1 SNHLY and CDR2 FYNNEI. Trimming cost V 8 bases and J 6 bases, with 23 bases left between them.

This chain joins TRBV24-1 and TRBJ2-4; tentatively, D is TRBD1 or TRBD2 (8 bases each). Per the germline V gene, CDR1 is KGHDR and CDR2 is SFDVKD. This CDR3 contains 16 residues. Deletions cut 4 bases from V and 7 bases from J, with 19 bases between. As DNA, the CDR3 is TGTGCCACCAGTGAATCCGGGACAGGCGGGGGGAACATTCAGTACTTC. The encoded protein is CATSESGTGGGNIQYF.

The chain employs TRBV28 and TRBJ1-2; D is ambiguous. This CDR3 comprises 15 residues. V dropped 1 base and J dropped 2 bases, with 11 bases sitting between them. Germline loops: CDR1 MDHEN, CDR2 SYDVKM. The CDR3 DNA sequence: TGTGCCAGCAGTTTATTCAGAACATCGAACTATGGCTACACCTTC. Protein: CASSLFRTSNYGYTF.

The rearrangement uses TRBV14 and TRBJ1-1; D is unresolved. The CDR3 runs 14 residues. CDR1 is SGHDN, CDR2 FVKESK, per germline. V lost 4 bases and J 3 bases, leaving 12 bases between the germline ends. The CDR3 DNA reads TGTGCCAGCAGCCGACACGGTAAATACACTGAAGCTTTCTTT. Translating gives CASSRHGKYTEAFF.

The CDR3 DNA reads as TGTGCCACCCAACCGGGTGCTTCCTCCGGGGAGCTGTTTTTT. This codes for CATQPGASSGELFF. The rearrangement joins TRBV24-1 to TRBJ2-2, with D unresolved. CDR1 KGHDR and CDR2 SFDVKD come from the germline V gene. The V and J ends lost 9 bases and 6 bases respectively, with 16 bases between them. The CDR3 contains 14 residues.

The gene calls are TRBV6-6 and TRBJ1-2, with a weak D call TRBD1 (6 bases). The CDR3 sequence is 11 residues long. Per the germline V gene, CDR1 is MNHNY and CDR2 is SVGAGI (reference sequence). The V end lost 10 bases, the J end lost 5 bases, and 11 bases lay between the germline ends. The CDR3 spells CAMRTVYGYTF. The CDR3 DNA follows: TGTGCCATGCGGACAGTTTATGGCTACACCTTC.

This clone was observed once. The chain employs TRBV15 and TRBJ2-7; the match to TRBD2 covers 7 bases. V trimming: 0 bases; J trimming: 2 bases; junction bases outside the gene matches: 10. This CDR3 region has 17 residues. The V gene's germline CDR1 is LNHNV and CDR2 YYDKDF (reference sequence). This CDR3 is CATSRERGGLETYEQYF. The CDR3 DNA sequence: TGTGCCACCAGCAGAGAAAGAGGCGGACTAGAAACCTACGAGCAGTACTTC. Together with reference TRBV15 and TRBJ2-7, the CDR3 gives the full variable domain: DAMVIQNPRYQVTQFGKPVTLSCSQTLNHNVMYWYQQKSSQAPKLLFHYYDKDFNNEADTPDNFQSRRPNTSFCFLDIRSPGLGDTAMYLCATSRERGGLETYEQYFGPGTRLTVT.

This rearrangement joins TRBV7-9 to TRBJ2-3, with 11 positions matching TRBD2. V lost 1 base, J lost 0 bases, and 0 bases stayed unmatched. The CDR3 runs to 16 residues. Germline values: CDR1 SEHNR, CDR2 FQNEAQ (reference sequence). CDR3 loop: CASSLGTSGSTDTQYF. The CDR3 nucleotides are TGTGCCAGCAGCTTAGGGACTAGCGGGAGCACAGATACGCAGTATTTT.